A selection of T cell receptor beta chains follows, all from one sample in a study of T cell responses to AZD1222 COVID-19 vaccine. The repertoire was sequenced with immunoSEQ multiplex PCR; TCRdb's copy has only in-frame clones and lacks some. The sample yields about 120,000 clones, around 90% seen once. This material consisted of peripheral blood, taken 28 days after the second AZD1222 dose. The receptors here all came from an adult who received the AZD1222 COVID-19 vaccine. CDR3s include the opening cysteine and the closing phenylalanine or tryptophan.

TRBJ1-2,TRBV5-8,CASSQWDYGYTF
TRBJ1-2,TRBV11-2,CASSLAGTHGGYTF
TRBJ1-4,TRBV30,CAWSVVRGRAEKLFF
TRBJ1-3,TRBV18,CASSPSPGPSSGNTIYF
TRBJ1-1,TRBV2,CASSRQFDEAFF
TRBJ1-2,TRBV7-2,CASSSDNNYGYTF
TRBJ2-5,TRBV5-1,CASSLTGGKETQYF
TRBJ1-1,TRBV5-1,CASGPGQAGTEAFF
TRBJ2-1,TRBV7-3,CASSKTGLNNEQFF
TRBJ2-2,TRBV19,CASSRGGGTGELFF
TRBJ1-2,TRBV28,CASSLGQFYGYTF
TRBJ1-5,TRBV7-2,CASSLQAGAGSNQPQHF
TRBJ1-2,TRBV7-2,CASSLTRDTNYGYTF
TRBJ2-1,TRBV2,CASSSQGATYNEQFF
TRBJ2-2,TRBV5-4,CASTKTGPNTGELFF
TRBJ1-2,TRBV6-5,CASRPQGARGYTF
TRBJ1-2,TRBV14,CASSQEEFYGYTF
TRBJ1-1,TRBV10-3,CAISESGVNSEAFF
TRBJ1-1,TRBV4-3,CASSQDGARRGRAFF
TRBJ1-2,TRBV29-1,CSVESGLKVGYTF
TRBJ1-2,TRBV9,CASSVQGGPNYGYTF
TRBJ1-2,TRBV12-3/TRBV12-4,CAINPVGLYGYTF
TRBJ2-3,TRBV4-3,CASSQEPWGSGAVDTQYF
TRBJ1-2,TRBV7-9,CASSLASGSGYTF
TRBJ1-4,TRBV9,CASSADILPATNEKLFF
TRBJ1-2,TRBV18,CASSPGPGEGYTF
TRBJ1-4,TRBV6-2/TRBV6-3,CASSYGTTEKLFF
TRBJ1-1,TRBV18,CASSPWNRDVNMNTEAFF
TRBJ2-3,TRBV10-2,CASASTDTQYF
TRBJ1-4,TRBV24-1,CATSDPTHGVEKLFF
TRBJ1-6,TRBV28,CASSPTGRSYNSPLHF
TRBJ1-2,TRBV28,CASSSAGVNYGYTF
TRBJ1-5,TRBV11-3,CASSWDRVGGNQPQHF
TRBJ2-2,TRBV6-5,CASSYRAKVNTGELFF
TRBJ2-3,TRBV4-2,CASSRKERGSTDTQYF
TRBJ2-2,TRBV5-1,CASSLGQGSNTGELFF
TRBJ2-7,TRBV6-2/TRBV6-3,CASSYSGTGPSYEQYF
TRBJ1-3,TRBV9,CASQTDSGNTIYF
TRBJ2-3,TRBV3-1/TRBV3-2,CASSQDRGVSTDTQYF
TRBJ1-2,TRBV7-9,CASSFWTDPNYGYTF
TRBJ1-2,TRBV7-2,CASSLLGLTLGGGYTF
TRBJ1-1,TRBV27,CASSLGTPAAEAFF
TRBJ2-5,TRBV7-8,CASSLPGTSGYF
TRBJ1-5,TRBV7-2,CASSYRPGSSNQPQHF
TRBJ1-5,TRBV19,CASSIDFSQPQHF
TRBJ2-1,TRBV10-3,CAIRNRDRDNEQFF
TRBJ1-1,TRBV7-2,CASSSPQGRNEAFF
TRBJ2-3,TRBV7-2,CASSLAADTQYF
TRBJ1-1,TRBV2,CASSPAGLGAFF
TRBJ2-7,TRBV5-4,CASSFGGASSYEQYF
TRBJ1-5,TRBV2,CASSESRGRGNQPQHF
TRBJ1-6,TRBV7-2,CASRSGTGNSPLHF
TRBJ1-1,TRBV5-1,CASSATGTYTEAFF
TRBJ1-1,TRBV29-1,CSVRRTVLNTEAFF